Listed here are 26 T cell receptor beta chains from one sample, sequenced in a study of T cells in Graves' hyperthyroidism and ophthalmopathy. Amplification yielded TCR beta CDR3 regions, with RNA transcripts as the source. Primed by the HTBI set, a first-round RT-PCR was run on the TCR CDR3. Each CDR3 protein gets one entry after TCRdb re-called the multiplex PCR reads with MiXCR. Among under 200,000 distinct CDR3 sequences listed, about 9% were seen once. The specimen was blood. The receptors shown here come from a woman between 18 and 29 years old with Graves' hyperthyroidism that later progressed to Graves' ophthalmopathy.

This clonotype came up many times. The V call is TRBV6-6, the J call TRBJ2-5; 7 bases are a match to TRBD1. The CDR3 runs to 14 residues. The germline V gene encodes CDR1 MNHNY and CDR2 SVGAGI (reference sequence). V lost 1 base to trimming and J lost 1 base; unmatched junction nucleotides: 0. CDR3 protein: CASSYWDSQETQYF. The CDR3 nucleotides are TGTGCCAGCAGTTACTGGGACAGCCAAGAGACCCAGTACTTC.

This clonotype was counted at least ten times. The rearrangement uses TRBV12-3 or TRBV12-4 and TRBJ1-1; D is perhaps TRBD1 (6 bases). With 4 bases removed from V and 11 bases from J, the gap between germline ends came to 14 bases. The CDR3 sequence is 12 residues long. The CDR3 protein is CASSSRGAGAFF. In nucleotides, the CDR3 is TGTGCCAGCAGTTCGAGGGGGGCCGGGGCTTTCTTT.

This clonotype was seen many times. The genes are TRBV7-3 and TRBJ2-5; D is possibly TRBD2 (5 bases). V shed 2 bases and J shed 5 bases, with 21 bases lying between them. Germline assignment: CDR1 SGHTA and CDR2 FQGTGA. The CDR3 has 17 amino acids. CDR3: CASSLRRKTKGTETQYF. The DNA for the CDR3 is TGTGCCAGCAGCTTACGCCGCAAGACTAAGGGCACGGAGACCCAGTACTTC.

This clonotype was seen repeatedly, ten times or more. DNA for the CDR3: TGTGCCAGCAGCCAAGTGCCGGGGGAGACCCAGTACTTC. It yields the protein CASSQVPGETQYF. V gene TRBV3-1 combines with J gene TRBJ2-5; D may be TRBD2 (5 bases). V lost 1 base and J 5 bases, leaving 8 bases between the germline ends. Germline CDR1 is LGHDT and CDR2 is YNNKEL (reference sequence). The CDR3 loop spans 13 amino acids.

This clonotype was seen repeatedly, ten times or more. The chain is built from TRBV12-3 or TRBV12-4 and TRBJ2-5; TRBD1 matches 7 bases. The CDR3 runs to 16 residues. V shed 6 bases and J 2 bases; nucleotides not matched to a gene: 12. CDR3 sequence: CASSSSGTAQQETQYF. CDR3 coding DNA: TGTGCCAGCAGCTCTTCCGGGACAGCCCAACAAGAGACCCAGTACTTC.

In this sample, this clonotype turned up many times. The genes are TRBV9 and TRBJ2-2; D is possibly TRBD1 (6 bases). The V and J ends lost 0 bases and 3 bases respectively, with 18 bases between them. CDR3 size: 18 residues. CDR1 is SGDLS, CDR2 YYNGEE, per germline. CDR3 DNA: TGTGCCAGCAGCGTAGGTCTACAGGGTCAAGGGGACACCGGGGAGCTGTTTTTT. This encodes CASSVGLQGQGDTGELFF.

This clonotype has ten or more counts. This sequence joins TRBV25-1 and TRBJ2-1; 9 positions match TRBD2. Germline V gene sequence: CDR1 MGHDK, CDR2 SYGVNS. Trimming took 3 bases from V and 4 from J; bases not matched to a gene: 1. The CDR3 has 14 residues. CDR3 amino acids: CASSDAGGYNEQFF. The CDR3 DNA is TGTGCCAGCAGTGATGCGGGAGGGTACAATGAGCAGTTCTTC.

About this clonotype: This clone may be a read error of a much larger clone one base away. The chain joins TRBV6-5 to TRBJ1-2; D might be TRBD1 (6 bases). The CDR3 consists of 16 residues. Germline CDR1 reads MNHEY; CDR2 reads SVGAGI. Trimming stripped 1 base from V and 4 bases from J, with 16 bases between. This CDR3 reads CASSYLEQGGSYGYTF. The CDR3 bases are TGTGCCAGCAGTTACTTGGAACAGGGAGGGAGCTATGGCTACACCTTC.

In its sample, this clonotype was seen many times. V gene TRBV6-1 combines with J gene TRBJ2-5; TRBD1 matches 8 bases. This CDR3 region has 15 residues. V lost 5 bases, J lost 2 bases, and 7 bases stayed unmatched. From germline, CDR1 is MNHNS and CDR2 SASEGT. The CDR3 spells CASSSSQGVQETQYF. The CDR3 DNA reads TGTGCCAGCAGTTCCTCACAGGGGGTGCAAGAGACCCAGTACTTC.

This clonotype was seen at least ten times. J is TRBJ1-5 and V is TRBV20-1, with D possibly being TRBD1 (6 bases). Per the germline V gene, CDR1 is DFQATT and CDR2 is SNEGSKA (reference sequence). The germline V and J ends were trimmed by 1 base and 5 bases, with 12 bases remaining between them. The CDR3 runs 14 residues. DNA of the CDR3: TGCAGTGCTAGAGTAGGGGACACATATCAGCCCCAGCATTTT. It encodes CSARVGDTYQPQHF.

This clonotype was counted ten times or more. The chain combines TRBV5-6 with TRBJ2-1; D perhaps matches TRBD1 (5 bases). V was pared by 4 bases and J by 13 bases, with 21 bases between. Germline V lookup: CDR1 SGHDT, CDR2 YYEEEE. The CDR3 has 14 residues. The CDR3, as DNA: TGTGCCAGCAGCCTGTGGGTTGCAGGGCCGGTCCAGTTCTTC. It is translated as CASSLWVAGPVQFF. Filled out from reference TRBV5-6 and TRBJ2-1, the complete variable domain reads DAGVTQSPTHLIKTRGQQVTLRCSPKSGHDTVSWYQQALGQGPQFIFQYYEEEERQRGNFPDRFSGHQFPNYSSELNVNALLLGDSALYLCASSLWVAGPVQFFGPGTRLTVL.

This chain joins TRBV4-1 and TRBJ2-6; 7 nucleotides match TRBD1. From germline, CDR1 is MGHRA and CDR2 YSYEKL. Losses at the gene ends were 1 base for V and 2 bases for J; bases not matched to a gene: 5. The CDR3 has 17 amino acids. The chain's CDR3 is CASSQGPGGPGANVLTF. CDR3 nucleotide sequence: TGCGCCAGCAGCCAAGGTCCAGGGGGTCCTGGGGCCAACGTCCTGACTTTC.

Many counts were recorded for this clonotype. The chain employs TRBV20-1 and TRBJ1-5; 7 bases match TRBD1. This CDR3 has 18 residues. Germline lookup yields CDR1 DFQATT and CDR2 SNEGSKA (reference sequence). V was pared by 3 bases and J by 1 base, with 15 bases of the junction left unmatched. In DNA, the CDR3 is TGCAGTGCTAGTGGGGGGCCGGGACAGAAACTGAGCAATCAGCCCCAGCATTTT. This codes for CSASGGPGQKLSNQPQHF.

In this sample, this clonotype turned up many times. V usage is TRBV29-1 and J usage is TRBJ2-1; 8 bases are shared with TRBD2. Losses at the gene ends were 6 bases for V and 6 bases for J; bases not matched to a gene: 13. Germline CDR1 SQVTM, CDR2 ANQGSEA. The length of the CDR3 is 15 residues. CDR3 loop: CSVIEREGRLNEQFF. The CDR3 DNA follows: TGCAGCGTGATAGAACGGGAGGGCCGGCTCAATGAGCAGTTCTTC.

This clonotype was counted ten times or more. V is TRBV6-2 or TRBV6-3 and J is TRBJ2-7; D unclear. The germline V gene has CDR1 MNHEY and CDR2 SVGEGT. The CDR3 loop spans 15 amino acids. V lost 2 bases, J lost 3 bases, and 14 bases lay in between. The CDR3 DNA follows: TGTGCCAGCAGTTACGTTGGCAGGCTCATCTACGAGCAGTACTTC. Its translation is CASSYVGRLIYEQYF.

CDR3 region: CASSQGRGGPPVTRPQHF. The CDR3 DNA reads TGCGCCAGCAGCCAAGGGAGAGGAGGGCCACCAGTAACGAGGCCCCAGCATTTT. J is TRBJ1-5 and V is TRBV4-1; D remains unclear. The CDR3 consists of 18 residues. The V gene lost 1 base and the J gene lost 9 bases, with 25 bases spanning the gap. The germline gives CDR1 MGHRA, CDR2 YSYEKL.

This clonotype was detected ten times or more. The chain links TRBV7-9 to TRBJ2-7; 9 bases are a match to TRBD2. This CDR3 has 15 amino acids. V shed 1 base, J shed 4 bases, and the junction held 5 bases outside the gene matches. From germline, CDR1 is SEHNR and CDR2 FQNEAQ (reference sequence). CDR3 bases: TGTGCCAGCAGCTTAGAGGCTAGCGGGACTTACGAGCAGTACTTC. Amino acid sequence: CASSLEASGTYEQYF.

This clonotype was recorded many times. The chain couples TRBV6-1 to TRBJ1-1; D is ambiguous. V lost 6 bases and J 0 bases, leaving 5 bases between the germline ends. From germline, CDR1 is MNHNS and CDR2 SASEGT. CDR3 length: 12 residues. CDR3 DNA sequence: TGTGCCAGCAGACAGCTGAACACTGAAGCTTTCTTT. It is translated as CASRQLNTEAFF.

This clonotype was counted at least ten times. This chain connects TRBV5-1 to TRBJ2-1, with a weak D call TRBD2 (5 bases). The germline CDR1 and CDR2 sequences are SGHRS and YFSETQ. The germline V and J ends were trimmed by 0 bases and 6 bases, with 13 bases remaining between them. The CDR3 is made up of 15 amino acids. CDR3 nucleotides: TGCGCCAGCAGCTTGGCCTTAGCGTGGGGCAATGAGCAGTTCTTC. Protein sequence: CASSLALAWGNEQFF.

This clonotype was picked up many times. This sequence joins TRBV6-1 and TRBJ1-4, with D perhaps matching TRBD1 (5 bases). Trimming left V 6 bases short and J 7 bases short, with 21 bases between. The CDR3 is 16 amino acids. Germline V lookup: CDR1 MNHNS, CDR2 SASEGT. CDR3 sequence: CASRRAGGAGGEKLFF. The CDR3 DNA sequence: TGTGCCAGCAGGCGAGCCGGAGGCGCCGGGGGTGAAAAACTGTTTTTT.

This clonotype was seen many times. The chain has TRBV6-1 and TRBJ1-4; D not resolved. V shed 11 bases and J shed 3 bases, with 19 bases lying between them. CDR1 and CDR2 from the germline V gene are MNHNS and SASEGT. The CDR3 covers 15 residues. This CDR3 is CACALGVRANEKLFF. The CDR3 DNA follows: TGTGCCTGCGCTCTTGGAGTCCGGGCTAATGAAAAACTGTTTTTT.

This clonotype was counted at least ten times. V gene TRBV12-3 or TRBV12-4 combines with J gene TRBJ1-4, with D unresolved. This CDR3 region has 13 residues. V gave up 6 bases and J gave up 14 bases, with 19 bases separating them. CDR3 bases: TGTGCCAGCAGCCGATCGAGTAAGAGTTACCTGTTTTTT. Translation gives CASSRSSKSYLFF.

This clonotype was found a few times. This chain connects TRBV6-5 to TRBJ2-5, with TRBD1 matching 9 bases. The CDR3 covers 18 residues. Germline V lookup: CDR1 MNHEY, CDR2 SVGAGI. With V trimmed by 0 bases and J by 4 bases, 12 bases remained unmatched. CDR3 coding DNA: TGTGCCAGCAGTTACTCGATGGGACAGGGTAATTTAGTAGAGACCCAGTACTTC. Protein sequence: CASSYSMGQGNLVETQYF.

This sequence joins TRBV27 and TRBJ2-5; 8 bases agree with TRBD2. The CDR3 loop spans 17 amino acids. With V trimmed by 4 bases and J by 7 bases, 17 bases remained unmatched. CDR1 is MNHEY, CDR2 SMNVEV, per germline (reference sequence). CDR3 DNA sequence: TGTGCCAGCAGTTCTATCGACTATACGGGGGGGACGGGGACCCAGTACTTC. Amino acids: CASSSIDYTGGTGTQYF.

Only a few counts were recorded for this clonotype. This sequence joins TRBV9 and TRBJ2-7, with TRBD1 identical over 9 bases. Trimming at V came to 4 bases and at J to 1 base, leaving 6 bases not matched to a gene. Germline V lookup: CDR1 SGDLS, CDR2 YYNGEE. The CDR3 loop spans 15 amino acids. The CDR3 sequence is CASSTTGGASYEQYF. Here the CDR3 DNA reads TGTGCCAGCAGCACTACAGGGGGCGCTTCCTACGAGCAGTACTTC.

This clonotype has at least ten counts. J is TRBJ2-7 and V is TRBV28, with D possibly matching TRBD2 (6 bases). V was trimmed by 3 bases and J by 2 bases, leaving 11 bases between them. CDR1 MDHEN and CDR2 SYDVKM come from the germline V gene. This CDR3 has 14 amino acids. CDR3 in amino acids: CASSLGTHTYEQYF. The CDR3 nucleotides read TGTGCCAGCAGTTTGGGGACTCATACCTACGAGCAGTACTTC.